These 22 T cell receptor beta chains came from one sample sequenced in a study of T cells in Graves' hyperthyroidism and ophthalmopathy. From RNA transcripts, TCR beta CDR3 regions were amplified. RT-PCR in the first round (using the HTBI primer set) targeted the TCR CDR3. TCRdb recomputed calls from the multiplex PCR reads with MiXCR, one row per CDR3 protein. The repertoire includes 400,000 to 600,000 distinct CDR3 sequences, about 16% of them detected once, and around 28% sits in the top ten. What was sequenced was blood. All receptors derive from a woman aged 25 to 39 with Graves' ophthalmopathy.

Many counts were recorded for this clonotype. The rearrangement uses TRBV28 and TRBJ2-7; D may correspond to TRBD1 or TRBD2 (6 bases each). Trimming shortened V by 5 bases and J by 4 bases, and 15 bases separated the two germline ends. This CDR3 region has 14 residues. The germline V gene encodes CDR1 MDHEN and CDR2 SYDVKM. This CDR3 is CASSRRGGLYEQYF. The CDR3 DNA is TGTGCCAGCAGTCGGCGAGGGGGGTTATACGAGCAGTACTTC.

This clonotype is a singleton in its sample. The chain couples TRBV4-1 to TRBJ2-3; TRBD2 aligns across 9 bases. Per the germline V gene, CDR1 is MGHRA and CDR2 is YSYEKL. There are 19 residues in the CDR3. V shed 0 bases and J 0 bases; nucleotides not matched to a gene: 10. The CDR3 coding sequence is TGCGCCAGCAGCCAAGATCCCGGGGCTAGCGGGACTAGCACAGATACGCAGTATTTT. It yields the protein CASSQDPGASGTSTDTQYF.

This clonotype occurred many times. The chain joins TRBV11-2 to TRBJ2-5, with 7 bases that match TRBD2. The V gene's germline CDR1 is SGHAT and CDR2 FQNNGV. This CDR3 has 13 residues. V shed 7 bases, J shed 5 bases, and the junction held 7 bases outside the gene matches. DNA for the CDR3: TGTGCCAGCACCTTGGGGGGAGGGGAGACCCAGTACTTC. Translating it yields CASTLGGGETQYF.

J is TRBJ2-6 and V is TRBV5-1, with D tentatively TRBD1 (5 bases). Germline-derived CDR1 and CDR2 are SGHRS and YFSETQ. The CDR3 is made up of 17 amino acids. Trimming left V 3 bases short and J 0 bases short, with 13 bases between. The CDR3 DNA reads TGCGCCAGCAGCTCAAAAAAACAGGACTCTGGGGCCAACGTCCTGACTTTC. Its protein product is CASSSKKQDSGANVLTF.

This clonotype was counted at least ten times. The CDR3 is CASSEYGEAQYF. The CDR3 nucleotides are TGTGCCAGCAGTGAATATGGGGAAGCGCAGTATTTT. The V and J genes are TRBV2 and TRBJ2-3; D gene uncertain. This CDR3 region has 12 residues. CDR1 and CDR2 (germline): SNHLY, FYNNEI. The V end was cut by 2 bases, the J end by 10 bases, with 10 bases between.

This clonotype occurred many times. The chain recombines TRBV2 with TRBJ2-3; 13 bases match TRBD2. CDR3 length: 15 residues. J was trimmed by 5 bases and V by 8 bases; bases with no gene match: 7. Germline CDR1 SNHLY, CDR2 FYNNEI. The CDR3 loop is CASCQLAGGKDTQYF. CDR3 nucleotides: TGTGCCAGCTGCCAACTAGCGGGAGGGAAAGATACGCAGTATTTT.

CDR3 region: CASSLRTGNGYTF. Here the CDR3 DNA reads TGTGCCAGCAGTTTAAGGACAGGGAATGGCTACACCTTC. The rearrangement uses TRBV12-3 or TRBV12-4 and TRBJ1-2; 8 bases agree with TRBD1. V trimming: 2 bases; J trimming: 6 bases; junction bases outside the gene matches: 2. The CDR3 runs 13 residues.

This clonotype was observed many times. The chain employs TRBV28 and TRBJ2-7, with D possibly TRBD2 on 5 matching bases. Trimming removed 2 bases at V and 0 bases at J, with 8 bases between. CDR3 size: 14 residues. Germline-derived CDR1 and CDR2 are MDHEN and SYDVKM. The CDR3 sequence: CASSLDYISYEQYF. Written as DNA, the CDR3 is TGTGCCAGCAGTTTAGACTATATCTCCTACGAGCAGTACTTC.

The rearrangement links TRBV29-1 to TRBJ2-5; no clear D. Germline lookup yields CDR1 SQVTM and CDR2 ANQGSEA. The CDR3 runs 14 residues. V was clipped by 0 bases and J by 3 bases, with 11 bases between them. The CDR3 DNA is TGCAGCGTTGAAGATGGGTCTTATAAAGAGACCCAGTACTTC. It encodes CSVEDGSYKETQYF.

This clonotype was recorded many times. This chain connects TRBV20-1 to TRBJ2-5; 8 nucleotides align to TRBD2. CDR3 length: 19 residues. Unmatched junction bases numbered 16, after V lost 1 base and J lost 0 bases. Germline V gives CDR1 DFQATT, CDR2 SNEGSKA (reference sequence). Here the CDR3 DNA reads TGCAGTGCTAGAGTGTTCCGCGGGGGGAGATTGGGAAACCAAGAGACCCAGTACTTC. Translation gives CSARVFRGGRLGNQETQYF.

This clonotype was counted many times. The chain recombines TRBV20-1 with TRBJ2-3; the match to TRBD2 covers 7 bases. The CDR3 covers 13 residues. Germline-derived CDR1 and CDR2 are DFQATT and SNEGSKA (reference sequence). V was pared by 1 base and J by 4 bases, with 2 bases of the junction left unmatched. CDR3 DNA: TGCAGTGCTAGAGCGGGAGGAGCAGATACGCAGTATTTT. Its protein product is CSARAGGADTQYF.

The chain uses TRBV4-1 and TRBJ2-7; TRBD2 matches 8 bases. Germline values: CDR1 MGHRA, CDR2 YSYEKL. This CDR3 spans 14 amino acids. Trimming at V came to 5 bases and at J to 2 bases, leaving 5 bases not matched to a gene. The DNA of the CDR3 is TGCGCCAGCAGCTTCCGGGAGGGGGCCTACGAGCAGTACTTC. Its translation is CASSFREGAYEQYF.

The sample holds a few counts of this clonotype. Given a much more abundant clone one base away, this may be a read error. The J gene is TRBJ1-1, the V gene TRBV6-9, with D maybe TRBD1 (5 bases). Germline V gene sequence: CDR1 MNHGY, CDR2 SVAAGI. This CDR3 has 19 amino acids. Trimming removed 4 bases at V and 4 bases at J, with 28 bases between. CDR3 nucleotides: TGTGCCAGCAGTTGCTTATGGTTCCAGTCGGGGGACGGTGGCACTGAAGCTTTCTTT. This sequence encodes CASSCLWFQSGDGGTEAFF.

As concerns this clonotype: With a much larger clone just one base away, this may be a read error. V and J are TRBV7-2 and TRBJ2-3; D unresolved. This CDR3 comprises 12 residues. In germline, CDR1 is SGHTA, CDR2 FQGNSA. V was pared by 7 bases and J by 5 bases, with 10 bases between. Here the CDR3 reads CASNHTEDTQYF. The DNA for the CDR3 is TGTGCCAGCAATCACACCGAAGATACGCAGTATTTT.

In its sample, this clonotype was seen many times. V and J are TRBV20-1 and TRBJ2-3; TRBD2 matches at 10 bases. The CDR3 length is 15 residues. The J segment lost 1 base and the V segment lost 3 bases, leaving 4 bases of the junction unmatched. Germline loops: CDR1 DFQATT, CDR2 SNEGSKA (reference sequence). The CDR3 reads CSARPLAGGTDTQYF. As DNA, the CDR3 is TGCAGTGCTAGGCCCCTAGCGGGGGGCACAGATACGCAGTATTTT.

This clonotype came up a few times. The V and J genes are TRBV27 and TRBJ2-7; 10 nucleotides match TRBD2. V shed 0 bases and J 0 bases; nucleotides not matched to a gene: 14. CDR1 MNHEY and CDR2 SMNVEV come from the germline V gene (reference sequence). The CDR3 is 20 amino acids. The chain's CDR3 is CASSLSVALGGTSDSYEQYF. CDR3 in DNA: TGTGCCAGCAGTTTATCGGTGGCTTTGGGCGGGACTAGCGACTCCTACGAGCAGTACTTC.

In its sample, this clonotype was seen many times. V and J are TRBV6-2 or TRBV6-3 and TRBJ2-3; perhaps TRBD2 as D (6 bases). Germline V CDR1 and CDR2: MNHEY, SVGEGT. V was pared by 8 bases and J by 8 bases, with 17 bases between. The CDR3 covers 13 residues. CDR3 in amino acids: CASGPSRRGTQYF. The DNA for the CDR3 is TGTGCCAGCGGGCCCTCCCGGAGGGGTACGCAGTATTTT.

The V gene is TRBV6-1, the J gene TRBJ1-1; 9 bases are a match to TRBD1. The CDR3 has 18 amino acids. Unmatched junction bases numbered 19, after V lost 0 bases and J lost 11 bases. Germline CDR1 and CDR2: MNHNS and SASEGT. The CDR3 is CASSEAGGQGLSQTGAFF. CDR3 coding DNA: TGTGCCAGCAGTGAAGCAGGGGGACAGGGTCTTTCCCAGACCGGGGCTTTCTTT.

This sequence joins TRBV9 and TRBJ2-7; unclear D gene. V lost 1 base and J 0 bases, leaving 8 bases between the germline ends. The CDR3 contains 14 residues. Per germline, CDR1 SGDLS and CDR2 YYNGEE. CDR3 nucleotides: TGTGCCAGCAGCGTACACCAGTCCTCCTACGAGCAGTACTTC. It encodes CASSVHQSSYEQYF.

The CDR3 region has the DNA TGTGCCAGCAGCTCGAGGACTAGCGGGAGACAGCGAGAGCAGTACTTC. This sequence encodes CASSSRTSGRQREQYF. This chain links TRBV6-2 or TRBV6-3 with TRBJ2-7; 13 nucleotides agree with TRBD2. J lost 7 bases, V lost 6 bases, and 12 bases had no gene match. CDR3 size: 16 residues. CDR1 is MNHEY and CDR2 is SVGEGT in the germline V gene.

This clonotype was recorded only once. A much larger clone sits a single nucleotide away, making a read error possible. Here the CDR3 omits its conserved ending phenylalanine or tryptophan, so a read error is the likely source. The chain uses TRBV6-5 and TRBJ1-2; tentative D call: TRBD1 (5 bases). The length of the CDR3 is 14 residues. V dropped 7 bases and J dropped 0 bases, with 12 bases sitting between them. Germline loops: CDR1 MNHEY, CDR2 SVGAGI. The CDR3 region has the DNA TGTGCCAGCAATTCCGGACAAGCTAACTATGGCTACACCCTC. Translating gives CASNSGQANYGYTL.

This clonotype came up a few times. This chain links TRBV7-3 with TRBJ2-1; D perhaps matches TRBD2 (7 bases). The V and J ends lost 7 bases and 5 bases respectively, with 9 bases between them. The CDR3 covers 12 residues. CDR1 is SGHTA, CDR2 FQGTGA, per germline. DNA of the CDR3: TGTGCCAGCAAGGGGGGGGACAATGAGCAGTTCTTC. Translation gives CASKGGDNEQFF.